These 11 T cell receptor beta chains share one sample of origin, sequenced in a study of a mutant IDH1 vaccine in newly diagnosed glioma. Their target antigens are unknown. The time point is: week 23, last vaccination. A single vaccine dose contained 300 ug of mutant IDH1 20-mer peptide, and topical imiquimod was used with it. Method: immunoSEQ multiplex PCR; TCRdb's copy keeps in-frame clones and lacks some. The table shows just over 65,000 clones, with approximately 80% occurring only once. This material consisted of PBMCs, taken from a glioma patient whose treatment included an IDH1 peptide vaccine. These receptors originate from a man between 18 and 35 years old with glioma.

The V and J genes are TRBV5-4 and TRBJ2-5; TRBD2 aligns across 10 bases. This CDR3 spans 16 amino acids. Germline V gene data show CDR1 as SGHNT and CDR2 as YYREEE (reference sequence). V shed 3 bases, J shed 2 bases, and the junction held 7 bases outside the gene matches. In nucleotides, the CDR3 is TGTGCCAGCAGCTCCCGAGGACTAGCGGAACAAGAGACCCAGTACTTC. Translating gives CASSSRGLAEQETQYF.

This chain links TRBV2 with TRBJ1-5; D gene ambiguous. The CDR3 covers 16 residues. V lost 6 bases, J lost 1 base, and 16 bases lay in between. Germline V gene sequence: CDR1 SNHLY, CDR2 FYNNEI. CDR3 sequence (DNA): TGTGCCAGCAGCGGTCGTTGGGCGCAAAGCAATCAGCCCCAGCATTTT. Translated, it gives CASSGRWAQSNQPQHF.

This clone appeared a few times. This chain uses TRBV7-2 with TRBJ2-7; possibly TRBD1 or TRBD2 for D (6 bases each). CDR3 length: 13 amino acids. V lost 1 base to trimming and J lost 6 bases, with 10 bases between them. CDR1 is SGHTA, CDR2 FQGNSA, per germline. The CDR3 here is CASSLGGAAEQYF. The CDR3 bases are TGTGCCAGCAGCTTAGGGGGGGCAGCCGAGCAGTACTTC.

The V and J genes are TRBV2 and TRBJ1-1; D is unresolved. The ends were cut back, 8 bases at V and 0 bases at J, with 10 bases in the middle. Germline CDR1 reads SNHLY; CDR2 reads FYNNEI. The CDR3 is made up of 13 amino acids. The CDR3 protein is CASSSRVNTEAFF. DNA for the CDR3: TGTGCCAGCTCGTCTAGGGTGAACACTGAAGCTTTCTTT. Supplemented by reference TRBV2 and TRBJ1-1, the full variable domain reads EPEVTQTPSHQVTQMGQEVILRCVPISNHLYFYWYRQILGQKVEFLVSFYNNEISEKSEIFDDQFSVERPDGSNFTLKIRSTKLEDSAMYFCASSSRVNTEAFFGQGTRLTVV.

J is TRBJ1-3 and V is TRBV30; TRBD1 matches 8 bases. In germline, CDR1 is GTSNPN, CDR2 SVGIG (reference sequence). V trimming: 4 bases; J trimming: 2 bases; junction bases outside the gene matches: 7. The CDR3 totals 15 residues. CDR3 in amino acids: CAWTGGVGAGNTIYF. CDR3 in DNA: TGTGCCTGGACAGGGGGCGTAGGTGCTGGAAACACCATATATTTT. Filled out from reference TRBV30 and TRBJ1-3, the complete variable domain reads SQTIHQWPATLVQPVGSPLSLECTVEGTSNPNLYWYRQAAGRGLQLLFYSVGIGQISSEVPQNLSASRPQDRQFILSSKKLLLSDSGFYLCAWTGGVGAGNTIYFGEGSWLTVV.

The J gene is TRBJ1-2, the V gene TRBV6-1; D is possibly TRBD1 (6 bases). CDR1 and CDR2 from the germline V gene are MNHNS and SASEGT. V lost 11 bases and J lost 6, with 19 bases in between. The CDR3 covers 13 residues. CDR3 DNA: TGTGCCGGGTTGGGAGGGGGTTCGAATGGCTACACCTTC. Translation: CAGLGGGSNGYTF.

CDR3 DNA sequence: TGTGCCAGCAGTTACCAAGCGGGACAAACCTACGAGCAGTACTTC. Its translation is CASSYQAGQTYEQYF. The gene calls are TRBV6-5 and TRBJ2-7; D might be TRBD2 (7 bases). V gave up 2 bases and J gave up 2 bases, with 13 bases separating them. This CDR3 is built from 15 residues. The V gene's germline CDR1 is MNHEY and CDR2 SVGAGI.

The chain has TRBV5-1 and TRBJ2-2, with TRBD2 matching over 9 bases. Germline lookup yields CDR1 SGHRS and CDR2 YFSETQ. V lost 4 bases and J lost 1; bases outside the gene matches: 8. The CDR3 has 17 amino acids. The CDR3 sequence: CASSTIAGAQNTGELFF. CDR3 in DNA: TGCGCCAGCAGCACCATAGCGGGAGCCCAGAACACCGGGGAGCTGTTTTTT.

This chain joins TRBV4-2 and TRBJ2-3, with 7 bases that match TRBD2. The CDR3 is 18 residues long. V shed 3 bases, J shed 4 bases, and the junction held 16 bases outside the gene matches. The germline gives CDR1 LGHNA, CDR2 YNFKEQ. CDR3 residues: CASSQLWEAGREADTQYF. DNA for the CDR3: TGTGCCAGCAGCCAGCTCTGGGAAGCGGGGAGGGAGGCAGATACGCAGTATTTT.

The chain uses TRBV4-3 and TRBJ2-6, with TRBD1 identical over 7 bases. J was trimmed by 0 bases and V by 1 base; bases with no gene match: 15. Germline CDR1 reads LGHNA; CDR2 reads YSLEER. The CDR3 contains 21 residues. The CDR3 protein is CASSQGVGPGQIVSGANVLTF. The CDR3 DNA is TGCGCCAGCAGCCAAGGAGTAGGCCCGGGACAGATAGTCTCTGGGGCCAACGTCCTGACTTTC.

The V gene is TRBV10-3, the J gene TRBJ2-7; 10 nucleotides match TRBD1. This CDR3 has 14 residues. The germline CDR1 and CDR2 sequences are ENHRY and SYGVKD. Losses at the gene ends were 5 bases for V and 4 bases for J; bases not matched to a gene: 5. CDR3 sequence (DNA): TGTGCCATCAGTAGGACAGGGGGAGGTTACGAGCAGTACTTC. Amino acid sequence: CAISRTGGGYEQYF.